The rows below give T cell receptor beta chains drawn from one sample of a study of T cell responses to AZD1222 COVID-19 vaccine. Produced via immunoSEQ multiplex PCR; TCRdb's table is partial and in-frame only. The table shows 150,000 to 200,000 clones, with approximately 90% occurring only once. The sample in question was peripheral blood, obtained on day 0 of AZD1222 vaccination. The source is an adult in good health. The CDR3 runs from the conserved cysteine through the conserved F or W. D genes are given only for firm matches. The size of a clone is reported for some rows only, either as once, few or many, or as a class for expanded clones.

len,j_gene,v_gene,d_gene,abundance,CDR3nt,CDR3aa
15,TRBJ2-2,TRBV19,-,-,TGTGCCAGCTTAGGGTTCAGGGGAGGCACCGGGGAGCTGTTTTTT,CASLGFRGGTGELFF
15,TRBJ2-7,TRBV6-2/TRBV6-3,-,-,TGTGCCAGCAGCGAGATAGGAACCCGATCCTACGAGCAGTACTTC,CASSEIGTRSYEQYF
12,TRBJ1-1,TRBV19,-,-,TGTGCCAGTAGCAACCCCCTCGGTGGAGCTTTCTTT,CASSNPLGGAFF
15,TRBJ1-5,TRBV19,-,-,TGTGCCAGTAGTATGTCCGGGGGCGGCAATCAGCCCCAGCATTTT,CASSMSGGGNQPQHF
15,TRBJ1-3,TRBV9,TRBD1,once,TGTGCCAGCAGCGACTCAGGGGGCACTGGAAACACCATATATTTT,CASSDSGGTGNTIYF
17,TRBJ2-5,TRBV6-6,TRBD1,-,TGTGCCAGCAGTCTCTCGACAGGGGCGGGTGGGCTCGTGGCCCAGTACTTC,CASSLSTGAGGLVAQYF
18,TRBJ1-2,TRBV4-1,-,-,TGCGCCAGCAGCCAAGATCCCACCCGGACCGGGGATGGGAGCGGCTACACCTTC,CASSQDPTRTGDGSGYTF
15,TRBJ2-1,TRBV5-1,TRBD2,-,TGCGCCAGCAGCTTGAACAGCGGGGGCTACAATGAGCAGTTCTTC,CASSLNSGGYNEQFF
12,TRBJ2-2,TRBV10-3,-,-,TGTGCCACCGGTGCGAACACCGGGGAGCTGTTTTTT,CATGANTGELFF
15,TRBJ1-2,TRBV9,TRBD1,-,TGTGCCAGCAGCGTATACGACAGGGGAAGTAGTGGCTACACCTTC,CASSVYDRGSSGYTF
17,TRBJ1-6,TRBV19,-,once,TGTGCCAGTAGTCCCCGCCGCGGGGGAAGCTATAATTCACCCCTCCACTTT,CASSPRRGGSYNSPLHF
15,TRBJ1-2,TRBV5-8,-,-,TGTGCCAGCAGCCCCTTTGGAAGGGGGGCCTATGGCTACACCTTC,CASSPFGRGAYGYTF
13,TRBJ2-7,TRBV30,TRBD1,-,TGTGCCTGGGGTACAGGGGCGTCCTACGAGCAGTACTTC,CAWGTGASYEQYF
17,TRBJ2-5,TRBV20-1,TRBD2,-,TGCAGTGCTAGTCTAACCGGGACTAGCGGGTTTCAAGAGACCCAGTACTTC,CSASLTGTSGFQETQYF
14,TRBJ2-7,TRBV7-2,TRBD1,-,TGTGCCAGCAGCTTACGGGGACAGGGTTACGAGCAGTACTTC,CASSLRGQGYEQYF
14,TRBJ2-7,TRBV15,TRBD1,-,TGTGCCACCAGCTCAGGACAGGGGGAATACGAGCAGTACTTC,CATSSGQGEYEQYF
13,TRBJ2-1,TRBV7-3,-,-,TGTGCCAGCAGCCATTCCACTACAAGTGAGCAGTTCTTC,CASSHSTTSEQFF
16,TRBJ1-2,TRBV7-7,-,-,TGTGCTAGCAGCTTCCCGTTTCTACCGATAAACTATGGCTACACCTTC,CASSFPFLPINYGYTF
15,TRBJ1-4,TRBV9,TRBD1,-,TGTGCCAGCAGCCCCTCCGGGACAGGGGGCGAAAAACTGTTTTTT,CASSPSGTGGEKLFF
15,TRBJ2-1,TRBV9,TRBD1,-,TGTGCCAGCAGCGTAGCCGGGACAGGCTACAATGAGCAGTTCTTC,CASSVAGTGYNEQFF
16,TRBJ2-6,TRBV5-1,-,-,TGCGCCAGCAGCCCTCGGACAGCAACTGGGGCCAACGTCCTGACTTTC,CASSPRTATGANVLTF
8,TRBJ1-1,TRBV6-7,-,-,TGTCCCTACACTGAAGCTTTCTTT,CPYTEAFF
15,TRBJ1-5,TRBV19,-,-,TGTGCCAGTAGTGTCGACGTGGGGAGCAATCAGCCCCAGCATTTT,CASSVDVGSNQPQHF
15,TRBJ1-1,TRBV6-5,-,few,TGTGCCAGCAGGACCACAGGATCGGAAAACACTGAAGCTTTCTTT,CASRTTGSENTEAFF
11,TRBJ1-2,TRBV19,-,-,TGTGCCACAGCAGTGGGCTATGGCTACACCTTC,CATAVGYGYTF
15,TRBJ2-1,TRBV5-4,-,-,TGTGCCAGCAGCCCGGGCCGAGGGGGGGGGAGTGAGCAGTTCTTC,CASSPGRGGGSEQFF
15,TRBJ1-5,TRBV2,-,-,TGTGCCAGCATCCCCCATAGGGGTCTCAATCAGCCCCAGCATTTT,CASIPHRGLNQPQHF
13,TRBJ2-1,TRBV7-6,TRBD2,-,TGTGCCAGCAGCGCCGGGGCGGGGGATGAGCAGTTCTTC,CASSAGAGDEQFF
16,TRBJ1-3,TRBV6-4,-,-,TGTGCCAGCAGTGACAAAGTAGTAGGGGCCGGAAACACCATATATTTT,CASSDKVVGAGNTIYF
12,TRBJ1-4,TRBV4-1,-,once,TGCGCCAGCAGCCAAGGCACCGACCCTCTGTTTTTT,CASSQGTDPLFF
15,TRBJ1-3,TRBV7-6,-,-,TGTGCCAGCAGCCCCGGTCCAGGGTCAGGAAACACCATATATTTT,CASSPGPGSGNTIYF
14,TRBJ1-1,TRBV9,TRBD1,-,TGTGCCAGCAGCACTCAGGGGGGCGGCACTGAAGCTTTCTTT,CASSTQGGGTEAFF
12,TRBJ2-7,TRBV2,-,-,TGTGCCAGCAGGGAAGGGCGGTACGAGCAGTACTTC,CASREGRYEQYF
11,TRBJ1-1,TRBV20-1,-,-,TGCAGTGGCGGAGATCTCACTGAAGCTTTCTTT,CSGGDLTEAFF
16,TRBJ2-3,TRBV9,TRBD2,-,TGTGCCAGCAGCGTAGGTAGCGGGGGGAGCACAGATACGCAGTATTTT,CASSVGSGGSTDTQYF
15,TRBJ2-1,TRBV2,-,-,TGTGCCAGCAGTGAAGCAGGGGGCTCCTACAATGAGCAGTTCTTC,CASSEAGGSYNEQFF
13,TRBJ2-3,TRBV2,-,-,TGTGCCAGCAGGGACCCTGGCGGCGATACGCAGTATTTT,CASRDPGGDTQYF
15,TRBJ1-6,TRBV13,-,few,TGTGCCAGCAACCGTTGGGCAGGGCAGGCTTCACCCCTCCACTTT,CASNRWAGQASPLHF
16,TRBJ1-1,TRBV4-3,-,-,TGCGCCAGCAGCCAAGGACACGGTGGCGGGGGCACTGAAGCTTTCTTT,CASSQGHGGGGTEAFF
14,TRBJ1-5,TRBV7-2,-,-,TGTGCCAGCAGTACCACCCGGGGCAATCAGCCCCAGCATTTT,CASSTTRGNQPQHF
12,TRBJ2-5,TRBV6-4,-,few,TGTGCCAGCAGGGACCCGGTGGAGACCCAGTACTTC,CASRDPVETQYF
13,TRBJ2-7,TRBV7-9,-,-,TGTGCCAGCAGCTCCCCCCGTAGGGGCGAGCAGTACTTC,CASSSPRRGEQYF
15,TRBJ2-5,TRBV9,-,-,TGTGCCAGCAGCGTAGTCGGGGGCCGGGGAGAGACCCAGTACTTC,CASSVVGGRGETQYF
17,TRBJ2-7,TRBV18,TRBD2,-,TGTGCCAGCTCACCACCCGGACTAGCGGGGGGACCCTACGAGCAGTACTTC,CASSPPGLAGGPYEQYF
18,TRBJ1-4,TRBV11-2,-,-,TGTGCCAGCAGCTTAGAGACGTTAGGGTGGGGTACTAATGAAAAACTGTTTTTT,CASSLETLGWGTNEKLFF
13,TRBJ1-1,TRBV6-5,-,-,TGTGCCAGCAGTTACTCGAGGCAGGGTGAAGCTTTCTTT,CASSYSRQGEAFF
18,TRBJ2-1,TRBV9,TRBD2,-,TGTGCCAGCAGCGTAGAGTGGGACTACCCTACCGGGTTGGATGAGCAGTTCTTC,CASSVEWDYPTGLDEQFF
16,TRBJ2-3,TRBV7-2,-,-,TGTGCCAGCAGCCCGATAGTGTTCTCCGGCACAGATACGCAGTATTTT,CASSPIVFSGTDTQYF
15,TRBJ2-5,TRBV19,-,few,TGTGCCAGTAGTATAGCGGGGGCTAAGGGAGAGACCCAGTACTTC,CASSIAGAKGETQYF
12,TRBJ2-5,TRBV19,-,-,TGTGCCAGTAGTGTGGGGTTCGAGACCCAGTACTTC,CASSVGFETQYF
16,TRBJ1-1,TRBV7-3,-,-,TGTGCCAGCAGCCCAAAACAGGGCTCTACGAACACTGAAGCTTTCTTT,CASSPKQGSTNTEAFF